This TCR beta chain derives from a study of T cell responses to AZD1222 COVID-19 vaccine. The assay was immunoSEQ multiplex PCR, and TCRdb's table has in-frame clones only and misses some. The sample lists 120,000 to 150,000 clones, about 90% seen once, with approximately 3.5% in the top ten. The CDR3 is 15 amino acids. The germline gives CDR1 SGHAT, CDR2 FQNNGV. V dropped 5 bases and J dropped 3 bases, with 15 bases sitting between them. The sample in question was peripheral blood, obtained on day 0 of AZD1222 vaccination. The source of this sequence is an adult in good health. This sequence joins TRBV11-2 and TRBJ2-3; either TRBD1 or TRBD2 may supply D (5 bases each). CDR3 in DNA: TGTGCCAGCAGCGTAGCGAGTGGGGGAACAGATACGCAGTATTTT. Translating gives CASSVASGGTDTQYF.